These T cell receptor beta chains were read from a single sample in a study of tissue T cells after allogeneic stem cell transplantation. Libraries were prepared by immunoSEQ multiplex PCR; TCRdb keeps only in-frame clonotypes and omits some of them. The table lists about 4,300 clones, around 60% of them singletons, with around 7% in the top ten. The sequences come from left colon tissue, collected at autopsy. The receptors derive from a male donor at least 60 years old with lung cancer. CDR3s include the opening cysteine and the closing phenylalanine or tryptophan. The order of the fields is CDR3 protein, CDR3 DNA, V gene, J gene, D gene, clone size. D genes are given only for firm matches. Clone size appears in some rows only: once, few, many, or a class for an expanded clone.

CDR3 protein: CSVEVNALMQFF; CDR3 DNA: TGCAGCGTTGAAGTTAACGCCCTGATGCAGTTCTTC; V gene: TRBV29-1; J gene: TRBJ2-1; D gene: .; clone size: .
CDR3 protein: CASSQGPGLHEQYF; CDR3 DNA: TGCGCCAGCAGCCAGGGGCCAGGGTTGCACGAGCAGTACTTC; V gene: TRBV5-1; J gene: TRBJ2-7; D gene: .; clone size: large
CDR3 protein: CASSILTGGGEQYF; CDR3 DNA: TGTGCCAGTAGTATTTTGACAGGGGGCGGGGAGCAGTACTTC; V gene: TRBV19; J gene: TRBJ2-7; D gene: TRBD1; clone size: .
CDR3 protein: CASQLGTEAFF; CDR3 DNA: TGCGCCAGCCAGCTTGGTACTGAAGCTTTCTTT; V gene: TRBV5-1; J gene: TRBJ1-1; D gene: .; clone size: few
CDR3 protein: CASSPDNYEQYF; CDR3 DNA: TGTGCCAGCAGCCCAGACAACTACGAGCAGTACTTC; V gene: TRBV5-4; J gene: TRBJ2-7; D gene: .; clone size: .
CDR3 protein: CASSLGDIFQPQHF; CDR3 DNA: TGTGCCAGCAGCCTAGGGGACATTTTCCAGCCCCAGCATTTT; V gene: TRBV7-2; J gene: TRBJ1-5; D gene: .; clone size: few
CDR3 protein: CASRIRTEAFF; CDR3 DNA: TGTGCCAGCAGGATTCGCACTGAAGCTTTCTTT; V gene: TRBV21-1; J gene: TRBJ1-1; D gene: .; clone size: .
CDR3 protein: CASKKQGNQPQHF; CDR3 DNA: TGTGCCAGCAAAAAACAGGGGAATCAGCCCCAGCATTTT; V gene: TRBV6-5; J gene: TRBJ1-5; D gene: TRBD1; clone size: .
CDR3 protein: CASRLETYEQYF; CDR3 DNA: TGTGCCAGCAGGTTAGAGACCTACGAGCAGTACTTC; V gene: TRBV7-2; J gene: TRBJ2-7; D gene: .; clone size: once
CDR3 protein: CASSLGRQETQYF; CDR3 DNA: TGTGCCAGCAGCTTAGGCAGGCAAGAGACCCAGTACTTC; V gene: TRBV11-2; J gene: TRBJ2-5; D gene: .; clone size: medium-sized
CDR3 protein: CATSRDRIAASSYEQYF; CDR3 DNA: TGTGCCACCAGCAGAGATCGTATAGCGGCTAGCTCCTACGAGCAGTACTTC; V gene: TRBV15; J gene: TRBJ2-7; D gene: .; clone size: .
CDR3 protein: CAISARNYEQYF; CDR3 DNA: TGTGCCATCAGTGCACGGAACTACGAGCAGTACTTC; V gene: TRBV10-3; J gene: TRBJ2-7; D gene: .; clone size: .
CDR3 protein: CASSVGQSASGANVLTF; CDR3 DNA: TGTGCCAGCAGCGTCGGCCAATCGGCTTCTGGGGCCAACGTCCTGACTTTC; V gene: TRBV9; J gene: TRBJ2-6; D gene: .; clone size: .
CDR3 protein: CASSEGLTGRGLGYTF; CDR3 DNA: TGTGCCAGCAGCGAGGGATTGACAGGGCGGGGGCTTGGCTACACCTTC; V gene: TRBV9; J gene: TRBJ1-2; D gene: TRBD1; clone size: .
CDR3 protein: CASSPRDSGNTIYF; CDR3 DNA: TGTGCCAGCAGTCCTCGGGACTCTGGAAACACCATATATTTT; V gene: TRBV28; J gene: TRBJ1-3; D gene: .; clone size: .
CDR3 protein: CASSGQGPYEQYF; CDR3 DNA: TGTGCCAGCTCCGGACAGGGACCCTACGAGCAGTACTTC; V gene: TRBV7-2; J gene: TRBJ2-7; D gene: TRBD1; clone size: .
CDR3 protein: CASSLKDQPQHF; CDR3 DNA: TGTGCCAGCAGCTTGAAGGATCAGCCCCAGCATTTT; V gene: TRBV5-4; J gene: TRBJ1-5; D gene: .; clone size: medium-sized
CDR3 protein: CASSQWASGYTGELFF; CDR3 DNA: TGTGCCAGCAGTCAGTGGGCTAGCGGTTACACCGGGGAGCTGTTTTTT; V gene: TRBV6-2/TRBV6-3; J gene: TRBJ2-2; D gene: TRBD2; clone size: .
CDR3 protein: CASSLYGDSYEQYF; CDR3 DNA: TGTGCCAGCAGCTTATACGGGGATTCCTACGAGCAGTACTTC; V gene: TRBV7-2; J gene: TRBJ2-7; D gene: .; clone size: once
CDR3 protein: CASSSTDRNIQYF; CDR3 DNA: TGTGCCAGCAGCTCAACGGACAGAAACATTCAGTACTTC; V gene: TRBV7-2; J gene: TRBJ2-4; D gene: .; clone size: few
CDR3 protein: CASSTPTGAKNEQFF; CDR3 DNA: TGTGCCAGCAGCACGCCCACAGGGGCGAAAAATGAGCAGTTCTTC; V gene: TRBV7-3; J gene: TRBJ2-1; D gene: TRBD1; clone size: few
CDR3 protein: CSVPKQETQYF; CDR3 DNA: TGCAGTGTCCCGAAGCAAGAGACCCAGTACTTC; V gene: TRBV20-1; J gene: TRBJ2-5; D gene: .; clone size: .
CDR3 protein: CASRWRDGTDTQYF; CDR3 DNA: TGTGCCAGTAGGTGGAGGGACGGCACAGATACGCAGTATTTT; V gene: TRBV7-9; J gene: TRBJ2-3; D gene: .; clone size: .